The source of this TCR beta chain is a study of long-term antiretroviral therapy in people with HIV. Notes on the study in general: In the period from about 2004 to 2017, blood was collected, possibly under older ART regimens.

Concerning this clone itself: Its antigen is unknown.

At survey level, the immunoSEQ assay was run in its v3.0 version. Sequencing set out to capture roughly 40,000-50,000 T-cell genomes per sample. Only in-frame clones appear in the TCRdb table, and some are missing; sequencing was by immunoSEQ multiplex PCR. Here the sample spans more than 25,000 clones, 75% to 90% being singletons. V trimming: 2 bases; J trimming: 5 bases; junction bases outside the gene matches: 2. CDR1 is SGHRS and CDR2 is YFSETQ in the germline V gene. The CDR3 extends over 14 amino acids. The chain links TRBV5-1 to TRBJ2-1; 9 nucleotides agree with TRBD1. Sequencing was performed on unsorted PBMCs, taken 3.2 years before starting antiretroviral therapy. This TCR was sampled from a man in his fifties with HIV. The DNA for the CDR3 is TGCGCCAGCAGCTTACAGGGGGCGGACAATGAGCAGTTCTTC. Protein product: CASSLQGADNEQFF.